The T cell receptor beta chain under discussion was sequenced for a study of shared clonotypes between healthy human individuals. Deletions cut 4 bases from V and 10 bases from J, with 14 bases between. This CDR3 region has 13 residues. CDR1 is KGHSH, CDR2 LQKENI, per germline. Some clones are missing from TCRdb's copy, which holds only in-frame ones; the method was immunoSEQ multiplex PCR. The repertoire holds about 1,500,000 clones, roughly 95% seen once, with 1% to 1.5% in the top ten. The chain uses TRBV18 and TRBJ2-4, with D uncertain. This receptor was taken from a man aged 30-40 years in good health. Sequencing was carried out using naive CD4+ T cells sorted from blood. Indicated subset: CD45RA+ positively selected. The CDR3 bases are TGTGCCAGCTCACTGGACCTCTCCGGGATTCAGTACTTC. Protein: CASSLDLSGIQYF.